This T cell receptor (beta chain) originates from a study of cytotoxic CD8 clonotypes in ibrutinib-treated CLL. Study results and limitations: Rare overall, public clonotypes shrank or held steady under therapy. Clonality correlated strongly with circulating CD8+ T cells and exceeded age-matched healthy donors at baseline. Ibrutinib response saw clonality rise, and progression saw it return toward baseline.

In regard to this clone: The antigen remains undetermined.

Investigators sought sequencing depths of between 1 in 200,000 and 1 in 1 million T cells. The data were produced by immunoSEQ multiplex PCR, yet TCRdb's version contains in-frame clones alone and is incomplete. Of 200,000 to 250,000 clones in the sample, 70% were seen once. Germline CDR1 reads SGDLS; CDR2 reads YYNGEE. The J segment lost 6 bases and the V segment lost 3 bases, leaving 7 bases of the junction unmatched. CDR3 length: 15 residues. The sequence was obtained from a human donor with chronic lymphocytic leukemia. V gene TRBV9 combines with J gene TRBJ2-1; 9 bases agree with TRBD1. Material: PBMCs, obtained after 24 months of ibrutinib treatment. CDR3 nucleotides: TGTGCCAGCAGCGCGGAGGACAGGGGTGGCAATGAGCAGTTCTTC. This gives the protein CASSAEDRGGNEQFF.